This is a list of T cell receptor beta chains from one sample in a study of cytomegalovirus exposure and HLA in healthy donors. Repertoires were generated with immunoSEQ multiplex PCR, while TCRdb's copy carries only in-frame clones and drops some. The repertoire consists of about 93,000 clones, with roughly four fifths occurring once and the leading ten covering over 3%. Sequencing input: PBMCs. All receptors derive from a man between 45 and 60 years old in good health and CMV-seronegative. Each CDR3 is given with its conserved first and last residue. The D gene is left open where the match is weak. Not all rows give a size; the values are once, few, many and, for expanded clones, a class.

D gene	V gene	J gene	clone size	CDR3 DNA	CDR3 protein
TRBD1	TRBV2	TRBJ2-3	once	TGTGCCAGCACGGACAGGCAAAAGGGTACACAGTATTTT	CASTDRQKGTQYF
-	TRBV5-6	TRBJ2-7	-	TGTGCCAGCAGCTTTGGTGAGGCTTTCTACGAGCAGTACTTC	CASSFGEAFYEQYF
-	TRBV29-1	TRBJ1-5	-	TGCAGCGTTGAGGTCGGGGGTAGCAATCAGCCCCAGCATTTT	CSVEVGGSNQPQHF
-	TRBV28	TRBJ2-5	-	TGTGCCAGCAGTTTAACAGGGAGTCAAGAGACCCAGTACTTC	CASSLTGSQETQYF
TRBD1	TRBV9	TRBJ1-2	-	TGTGCCAGCAGCACGACAGGGGGTGATAGTGGCTACACCTTC	CASSTTGGDSGYTF
-	TRBV5-6	TRBJ2-3	-	TGTGCCAGCAGCCCCGGCACAGATACGCAGTATTTT	CASSPGTDTQYF
-	TRBV19	TRBJ1-5	-	TGTGCCAGTAGTACCCTACAGGGTTACAATCAGCCCCAGCATTTT	CASSTLQGYNQPQHF
-	TRBV7-6	TRBJ2-7	once	TGTGCCAGCAGCTTAGTGGGGGGTGGCGAGCAGTACTTC	CASSLVGGGEQYF
-	TRBV5-5	TRBJ1-5	-	TGTGCCAGCAGCTTCAAAGGCGGTAGCAATCAGCCCCAGCATTTT	CASSFKGGSNQPQHF
TRBD1	TRBV29-1	TRBJ1-1	-	TGCAGCGTTGGCCGGGACAGGGGAATGAACACTGAACCTTTCTTT	CSVGRDRGMNTEPFF
TRBD1	TRBV28	TRBJ2-5	-	TGTGCCAGCAGCGACAGGGATGTGACGGAGACCCAGTACTTC	CASSDRDVTETQYF
TRBD1	TRBV28	TRBJ2-2	once	TGTGCCAGCAGTTCATTAGGGGGACAGGGGGCCGGGGAGCTGTTTTTT	CASSSLGGQGAGELFF
TRBD1	TRBV5-1	TRBJ2-5	-	TGCGCCAGCAGCCCCGACAGGGCGAAAGAGACCCAGTACTTC	CASSPDRAKETQYF
TRBD2	TRBV7-9	TRBJ2-5	-	TGTGCCAGCAGCCCCCCCGGACTAGCGGGAGGCCAGACCCAGTACTTC	CASSPPGLAGGQTQYF
TRBD1	TRBV5-1	TRBJ2-2	-	TGCGCCAGCCGAATAAGGACAGGGGCCCAAACCGGGGAGCTGTTTTTT	CASRIRTGAQTGELFF
TRBD1	TRBV2	TRBJ1-2	-	TGTGCCAGCAGTGAGGGACAGGGGGCTTCTGGCTACACCTTC	CASSEGQGASGYTF
-	TRBV23-1	TRBJ1-1	-	TGCGCCAGCAGTCCCCGGGTGGGGCACACTGAAGCTTTCTTT	CASSPRVGHTEAFF
TRBD1	TRBV2	TRBJ2-7	-	TGTGCCAGCGGGGGACAGGGAACCTACGAGCAGTACTTC	CASGGQGTYEQYF
TRBD2	TRBV7-9	TRBJ2-3	-	TGTGCCAGCAGCTTAGGAGGACTAGCGGGAGGGGGAGATACGCAGTATTTT	CASSLGGLAGGGDTQYF
-	TRBV19	TRBJ1-1	few	TGTGCCAGTAGTATACAGGGGTACACTGAAGCTTTCTTT	CASSIQGYTEAFF
TRBD2	TRBV30	TRBJ2-1	-	TGTGCCTGGAGTAGATCGGGGACTAGCGGGAGTGATGAGCAGTTCTTC	CAWSRSGTSGSDEQFF
-	TRBV27	TRBJ2-1	-	TGTGCCAGCAGACCTCCCGACGGAGCCAATGAGCAGTTCTTC	CASRPPDGANEQFF
-	TRBV28	TRBJ2-7	-	TGTGCCAGCAGCCTCCCGGTGCGAGCCTACGAGCAGTACTTC	CASSLPVRAYEQYF
-	TRBV29-1	TRBJ2-3	-	TGCAGCGTTGAAGTCGCAGGGTTTCTGGGCACAGATACGCAGTATTTT	CSVEVAGFLGTDTQYF
-	TRBV5-4	TRBJ2-5	-	TGTGCCAGCTCGCCGGGTTACGGGAAAGAGACCCAGTACTTC	CASSPGYGKETQYF
-	TRBV9	TRBJ1-5	-	TGTGCCAGCAGTGGCCGGGGTAGCAATCAGCCCCAGCATTTT	CASSGRGSNQPQHF
-	TRBV14	TRBJ1-2	-	TGTGCCAGCAGCCACAGGGAACCCTATGGCTACACCTTC	CASSHREPYGYTF
TRBD2	TRBV7-2	TRBJ2-3	-	TGTGCCAGCAGCTCTCACTCGGGACTAGCGGGAGATACGCAGTATTTT	CASSSHSGLAGDTQYF
-	TRBV25-1	TRBJ2-7	-	TGTGCCAGCAGTGAGGCGGGGAGCTACGAGCAGTACTTC	CASSEAGSYEQYF
-	TRBV13	TRBJ1-2	-	TGTGCCAGCAGCTTAGGGCAGAACTATGGCTACACCTTC	CASSLGQNYGYTF
TRBD1	TRBV19	TRBJ1-5	-	TGTGCCAGTAAAAGGGGGCCGGGTCAGCCCCAGCATTTT	CASKRGPGQPQHF
TRBD1	TRBV29-1	TRBJ1-3	-	TGCAGCGTTGTAGACAGGGGGCTTTCTGGAAACACCATATATTTT	CSVVDRGLSGNTIYF
-	TRBV28	TRBJ2-5	-	TGTGCCAGCAGCCCTTCTGGAGGGAACCAAGAGACCCAGTACTTC	CASSPSGGNQETQYF
TRBD2	TRBV19	TRBJ2-7	-	TGTGCCAGCAGTAACTCTCTCGGGACTAACTCCTACGAGCAGTACTTC	CASSNSLGTNSYEQYF
-	TRBV5-1	TRBJ2-1	-	TGCGCCAGCAGCCCGGAGGGGTTCTCAGAGCAGTTCTTC	CASSPEGFSEQFF
-	TRBV7-9	TRBJ2-7	-	TGTGCCAGCAGCCCCAGGGGACCGGTCGAGCAGTACTTC	CASSPRGPVEQYF
-	TRBV7-9	TRBJ1-4	-	TGTGCCAGCAGCCTCACAGGTATACAGGAAAAACTGTTTTTT	CASSLTGIQEKLFF
-	TRBV7-9	TRBJ2-7	-	TGTGCCAGCAGCTTTGAGGGCTCCGAGCAGTACTTC	CASSFEGSEQYF
-	TRBV5-1	TRBJ2-1	-	TGCGCCAGCAGCTTGAGGCTAGCGAGCAATGAGCAGTTCTTC	CASSLRLASNEQFF
TRBD2	TRBV19	TRBJ2-3	-	TGTGCCAGTAGTAGACTAGCGGGATCGCGCACAGATACGCAGTATTTT	CASSRLAGSRTDTQYF
-	TRBV15	TRBJ1-5	-	TGTGCCACCAGCAGACCGAAATTTGACAGCCATCAGCCCCAGCATTTT	CATSRPKFDSHQPQHF
TRBD2	TRBV9	TRBJ2-3	-	TGTGCCAGCAGCCTCCCAGCGGGAGGGAGCACAGATACGCAGTATTTT	CASSLPAGGSTDTQYF
-	TRBV9	TRBJ1-5	few	TGTGCCAGCAGCGTAGATCCAGGGTGGAATCAGCCCCAGCATTTT	CASSVDPGWNQPQHF
TRBD1	TRBV5-1	TRBJ2-7	-	TGCGCCAGCAGCAGAGGGACAGGGGGGATTTACTACGAGCAGTACTTC	CASSRGTGGIYYEQYF
TRBD1	TRBV5-1	TRBJ1-1	-	TGCGCCAGCAGCTTGGTGGGACAGGGGGACACTGAAGCTTTCTTT	CASSLVGQGDTEAFF
TRBD2	TRBV5-1	TRBJ2-5	medium-sized	TGCGCCAGCAGCTTGGCCGGGACTAGTGTTCCAGAGACCCAGTACTTC	CASSLAGTSVPETQYF
TRBD1	TRBV2	TRBJ1-5	-	TGTGCCAGCAGCCTTGGACAGGGCAATCAGCCCCAGCATTTT	CASSLGQGNQPQHF